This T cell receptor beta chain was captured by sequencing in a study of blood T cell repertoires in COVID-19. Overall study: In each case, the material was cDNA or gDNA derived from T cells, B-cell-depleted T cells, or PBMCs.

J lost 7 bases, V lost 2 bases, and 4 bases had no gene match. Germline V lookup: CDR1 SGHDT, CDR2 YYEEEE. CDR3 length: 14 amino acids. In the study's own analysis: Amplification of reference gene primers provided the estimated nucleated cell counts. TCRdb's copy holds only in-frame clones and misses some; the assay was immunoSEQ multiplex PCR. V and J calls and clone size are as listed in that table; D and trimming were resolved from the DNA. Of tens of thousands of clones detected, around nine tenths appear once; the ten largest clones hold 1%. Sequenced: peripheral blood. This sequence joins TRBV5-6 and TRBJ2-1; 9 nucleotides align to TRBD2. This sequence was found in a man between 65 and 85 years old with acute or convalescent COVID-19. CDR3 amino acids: CASSLLAGRNEQFF. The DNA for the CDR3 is TGTGCCAGCAGCTTACTAGCGGGCCGAAATGAGCAGTTCTTC.